This is a list of T cell receptor beta chains from one sample in a study of T cell responses to AZD1222 COVID-19 vaccine. The repertoire was sequenced with immunoSEQ multiplex PCR; TCRdb's copy has only in-frame clones and lacks some. The data contain about 53,000 clones, around 90% of them seen just once; the ten biggest clones take up roughly 2.7%. The material sequenced was peripheral blood, taken 28 days after the second AZD1222 dose. These receptor sequences come from an adult who received the AZD1222 COVID-19 vaccine. CDR3s include the opening cysteine and the closing phenylalanine or tryptophan. A D gene is named only where the DNA matches it firmly. Clone size appears in some rows only: once, few, many, or a class for an expanded clone.

TRBV7-9,-,TRBJ2-1,-,CASSLALGEQFF,TGTGCCAGCAGCTTAGCCTTAGGTGAGCAGTTCTTC
TRBV27,few,TRBJ2-7,TRBD1,CASLRDRESYEQYF,TGTGCCAGCCTCCGGGACAGGGAATCCTACGAGCAGTACTTC
TRBV6-5,-,TRBJ2-7,-,CASLSVSYEQYF,TGTGCCAGTTTGAGCGTCTCCTACGAGCAGTACTTC
TRBV7-8,-,TRBJ2-3,TRBD2,CASSLGPVASGRTDTQYF,TGTGCCAGCAGCTTAGGTCCGGTGGCTAGCGGGAGGACAGATACGCAGTATTTT
TRBV10-3,-,TRBJ2-2,-,CAISDGHANTGELFF,TGTGCCATCAGTGACGGACACGCGAACACCGGGGAGCTGTTTTTT
TRBV7-9,-,TRBJ1-4,TRBD1,CASRRTGQNEKLFF,TGTGCCAGCAGAAGGACAGGACAGAATGAAAAACTGTTTTTT
TRBV6-5,-,TRBJ2-1,-,CASRALKEQFF,TGTGCCAGCAGAGCTTTGAAGGAGCAGTTCTTC
TRBV27,-,TRBJ2-1,TRBD2,CASGLAGPGEQFF,TGTGCCTCGGGACTAGCGGGCCCCGGGGAGCAGTTCTTC
TRBV5-4,-,TRBJ2-1,-,CASSLFGSSGQFF,TGTGCCAGCAGCTTGTTCGGGAGTAGTGGGCAGTTCTTC
TRBV11-2,-,TRBJ2-7,-,CASTHVDYEQYF,TGTGCCAGCACCCATGTGGACTACGAGCAGTACTTC
TRBV3-1/TRBV3-2,-,TRBJ1-3,-,CASSHPVSGNTIYF,TGTGCCAGCAGCCACCCAGTCTCTGGAAACACCATATATTTT
TRBV20-1,-,TRBJ2-5,-,CSASLFGGRQETQYF,TGCAGTGCTAGTCTCTTCGGGGGGCGTCAAGAGACCCAGTACTTC
TRBV9,once,TRBJ2-1,-,CASSPRSDSYNEQFF,TGTGCCAGCAGCCCCAGGTCAGACTCGTACAATGAGCAGTTCTTC
TRBV3-1/TRBV3-2,-,TRBJ1-1,-,CASSQFAGRPRTEAFF,TGTGCCAGCAGCCAATTTGCAGGGAGGCCGAGGACTGAAGCTTTCTTT
TRBV19,-,TRBJ2-2,TRBD1,CASAPRGTGNTGELFF,TGTGCCAGTGCCCCCAGGGGGACAGGGAACACCGGGGAGCTGTTTTTT
TRBV3-1/TRBV3-2,-,TRBJ2-5,TRBD2,CASSHSGEGETQYF,TGTGCCAGCAGCCACAGCGGGGAGGGGGAGACCCAGTACTTC
TRBV2,-,TRBJ2-3,TRBD1,CASRKGTGGTDTQYF,TGTGCCAGCCGGAAGGGGACAGGGGGCACAGATACGCAGTATTTT
TRBV11-2,-,TRBJ1-1,-,CASSLVMTPNTEAFF,TGTGCCAGCAGCTTAGTTATGACACCGAACACTGAAGCTTTCTTT
TRBV28,once,TRBJ1-2,-,CASRMQGGGYTF,TGTGCCAGCAGGATGCAGGGAGGCGGCTACACCTTC
TRBV7-3,few,TRBJ2-2,-,CASSLTPSRGELFF,TGTGCCAGCAGCTTAACCCCCTCGAGGGGGGAGCTGTTTTTT
TRBV14,-,TRBJ2-7,TRBD2,CASSPAGGAYEQYF,TGTGCCAGCAGCCCGGCGGGGGGGGCCTACGAGCAGTACTTC
TRBV30,-,TRBJ2-5,TRBD1,CAWSGYKGTGGVETQYF,TGTGCCTGGAGTGGCTATAAAGGGACAGGGGGCGTAGAGACCCAGTACTTC
TRBV11-2,-,TRBJ2-5,TRBD2,CASSFGGREQETQYF,TGTGCCAGCAGCTTTGGCGGGAGGGAACAAGAGACCCAGTACTTC
TRBV15,-,TRBJ1-5,TRBD1,CATGTRTGGVRSNQPQHF,TGTGCCACCGGTACCCGGACAGGGGGCGTAAGGAGCAATCAGCCCCAGCATTTT
TRBV10-3,-,TRBJ1-3,TRBD1,CATRTGVAGNTIYF,TGTGCCACCCGGACAGGAGTCGCTGGAAACACCATATATTTT
TRBV5-1,once,TRBJ1-3,TRBD1,CASRHGTGSGNTIYF,TGCGCCAGCAGACACGGGACAGGGAGTGGAAACACCATATATTTT
TRBV2,-,TRBJ2-3,TRBD2,CATLAGGLDTQYF,TGTGCCACCCTAGCGGGAGGCCTAGATACGCAGTATTTT
TRBV28,-,TRBJ2-5,TRBD1,CASSLARQGARSQYF,TGTGCCAGCAGTTTAGCCCGACAGGGGGCGCGTTCCCAGTACTTC
TRBV7-3,-,TRBJ2-7,-,CASSLSGTETYEQYF,TGTGCCAGCAGCTTATCCGGGACGGAGACCTACGAGCAGTACTTC
TRBV3-1/TRBV3-2,-,TRBJ1-2,-,CASSQDEGRGYTF,TGTGCCAGCAGCCAAGATGAGGGTAGGGGCTACACCTTC
TRBV20-1,-,TRBJ2-7,-,CSAVTGYEQYF,TGCAGTGCCGTGACAGGCTACGAGCAGTACTTC
TRBV5-1,-,TRBJ2-7,-,CASRGAYEQYF,TGCGCCAGCAGGGGAGCCTACGAGCAGTACTTC
TRBV18,-,TRBJ2-5,-,CASSPQHPTETQYF,TGTGCCAGCTCACCCCAGCACCCGACGGAGACCCAGTACTTC
TRBV6-6,-,TRBJ2-1,-,CASSHPKGTSNEQFF,TGTGCCAGCAGTCACCCTAAAGGGACGAGCAATGAGCAGTTCTTC
TRBV5-1,-,TRBJ1-1,-,CASSLGAGSAPEAFF,TGCGCCAGCAGCTTGGGGGCAGGGAGTGCACCTGAAGCTTTCTTT
TRBV2,-,TRBJ2-7,-,CASRPTSWTYEQYF,TGTGCCAGCAGACCCACTAGCTGGACCTACGAGCAGTACTTC
TRBV3-1/TRBV3-2,-,TRBJ2-5,-,CASSQGAETQYF,TGTGCCAGCAGCCAAGGGGCAGAGACCCAGTACTTC
TRBV28,-,TRBJ1-1,TRBD1,CASTPDRAAIWVPEAFF,TGTGCCAGCACCCCTGACAGGGCGGCGATTTGGGTCCCTGAAGCTTTCTTT
TRBV2,few,TRBJ2-7,TRBD2,CASRGRESSYEQYF,TGTGCCAGCAGGGGGAGGGAATCTTCCTACGAGCAGTACTTC
TRBV27,-,TRBJ1-1,-,CASSLSGQAAFF,TGTGCCAGCAGTTTATCCGGTCAGGCGGCTTTCTTT
TRBV6-2/TRBV6-3,few,TRBJ1-4,TRBD1,CASSLTGVPNEKLFF,TGTGCCAGCAGCCTTACAGGGGTTCCTAATGAAAAACTGTTTTTT
TRBV28,-,TRBJ1-5,-,CASSLGTGFGQPQHF,TGTGCCAGCAGTTTAGGAACAGGGTTTGGTCAGCCCCAGCATTTT